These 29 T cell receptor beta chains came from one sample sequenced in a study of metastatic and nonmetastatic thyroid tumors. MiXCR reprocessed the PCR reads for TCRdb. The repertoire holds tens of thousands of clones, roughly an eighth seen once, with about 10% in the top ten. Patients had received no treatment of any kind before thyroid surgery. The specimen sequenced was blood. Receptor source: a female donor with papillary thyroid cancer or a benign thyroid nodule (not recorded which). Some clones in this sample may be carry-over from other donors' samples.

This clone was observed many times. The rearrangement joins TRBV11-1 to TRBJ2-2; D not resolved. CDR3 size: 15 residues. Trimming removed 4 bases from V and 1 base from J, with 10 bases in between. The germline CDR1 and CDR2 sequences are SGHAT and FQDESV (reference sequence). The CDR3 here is CASSSWTGNTGELFF. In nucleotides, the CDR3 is TGTGCCAGCAGCTCCTGGACGGGGAACACCGGGGAGCTGTTTTTT.

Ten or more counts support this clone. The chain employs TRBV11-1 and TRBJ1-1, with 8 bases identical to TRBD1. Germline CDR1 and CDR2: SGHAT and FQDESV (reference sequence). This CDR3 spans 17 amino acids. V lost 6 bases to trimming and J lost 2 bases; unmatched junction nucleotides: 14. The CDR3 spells CASSSPPTGALNTEAFF. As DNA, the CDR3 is TGTGCCAGCAGTTCGCCCCCGACAGGGGCCCTAAACACTGAAGCTTTCTTT.

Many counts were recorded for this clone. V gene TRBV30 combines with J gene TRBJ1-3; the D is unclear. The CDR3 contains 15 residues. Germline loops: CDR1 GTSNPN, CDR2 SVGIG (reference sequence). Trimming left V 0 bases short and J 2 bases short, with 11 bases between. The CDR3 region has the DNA TGTGCCTGGAGTGTACTGGTCGCACCTGGAAACACCATATATTTT. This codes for CAWSVLVAPGNTIYF. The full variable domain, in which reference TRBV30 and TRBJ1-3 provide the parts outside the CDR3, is SQTIHQWPATLVQPVGSPLSLECTVEGTSNPNLYWYRQAAGRGLQLLFYSVGIGQISSEVPQNLSASRPQDRQFILSSKKLLLSDSGFYLCAWSVLVAPGNTIYFGEGSWLTVV.

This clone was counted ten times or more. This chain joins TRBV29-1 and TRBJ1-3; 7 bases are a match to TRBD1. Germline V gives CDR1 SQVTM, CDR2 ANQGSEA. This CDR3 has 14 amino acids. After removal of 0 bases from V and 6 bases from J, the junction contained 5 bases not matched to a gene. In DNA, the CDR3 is TGCAGCGTTGAAGAGGGAACAGGGGTAAACACCATATATTTT. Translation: CSVEEGTGVNTIYF.

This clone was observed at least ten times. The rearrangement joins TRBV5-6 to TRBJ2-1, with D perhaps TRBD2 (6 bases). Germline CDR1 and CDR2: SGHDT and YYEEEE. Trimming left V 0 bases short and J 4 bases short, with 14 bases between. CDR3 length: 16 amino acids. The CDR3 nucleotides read TGTGCCAGCAGCTTGGAGTTAGGTAGCGGATACAATGAGCAGTTCTTC. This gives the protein CASSLELGSGYNEQFF.

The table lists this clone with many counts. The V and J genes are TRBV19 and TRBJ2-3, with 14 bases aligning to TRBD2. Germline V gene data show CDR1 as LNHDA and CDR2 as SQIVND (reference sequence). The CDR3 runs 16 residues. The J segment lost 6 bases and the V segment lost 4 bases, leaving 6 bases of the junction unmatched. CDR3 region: CASSTRLAGGSDTQYF. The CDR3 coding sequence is TGTGCCAGTAGTACCCGACTAGCGGGAGGGTCCGATACGCAGTATTTT.

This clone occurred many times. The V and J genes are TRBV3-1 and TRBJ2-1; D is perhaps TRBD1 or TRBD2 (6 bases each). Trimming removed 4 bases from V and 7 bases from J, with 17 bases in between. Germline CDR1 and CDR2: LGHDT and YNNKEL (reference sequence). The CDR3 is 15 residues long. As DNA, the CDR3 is TGTGCCAGCAGCCCACGGGGGCTAGCGACGAATGAGCAGTTCTTC. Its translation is CASSPRGLATNEQFF.

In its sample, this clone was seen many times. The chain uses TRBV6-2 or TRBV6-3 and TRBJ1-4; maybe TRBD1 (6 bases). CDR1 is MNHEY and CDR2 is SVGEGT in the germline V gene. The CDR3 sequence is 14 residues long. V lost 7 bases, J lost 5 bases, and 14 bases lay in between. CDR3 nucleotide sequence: TGTGCCAGCACCCAGGACAGATCAAATGAAAAACTGTTTTTT. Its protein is CASTQDRSNEKLFF.

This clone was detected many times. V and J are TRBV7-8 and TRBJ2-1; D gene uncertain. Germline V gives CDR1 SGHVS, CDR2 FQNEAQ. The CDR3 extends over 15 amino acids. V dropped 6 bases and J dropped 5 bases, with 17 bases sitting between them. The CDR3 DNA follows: TGTGCCAGCAGGGAAGCCGCTTGGGCGAACAATGAGCAGTTCTTC. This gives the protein CASREAAWANNEQFF.

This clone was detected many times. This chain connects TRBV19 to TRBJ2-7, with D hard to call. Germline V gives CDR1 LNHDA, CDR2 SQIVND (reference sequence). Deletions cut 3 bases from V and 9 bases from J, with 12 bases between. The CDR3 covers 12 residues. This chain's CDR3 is CASSIAGETQYF. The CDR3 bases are TGTGCCAGTAGTATCGCAGGCGAGACGCAGTACTTC.

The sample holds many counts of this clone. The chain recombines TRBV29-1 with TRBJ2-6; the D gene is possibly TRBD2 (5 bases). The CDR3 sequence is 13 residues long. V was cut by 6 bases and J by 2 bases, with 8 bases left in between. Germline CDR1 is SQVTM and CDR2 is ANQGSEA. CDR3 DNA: TGCAGCGTAAGGGAGACTGGGGCCAACGTCCTGACTTTC. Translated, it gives CSVRETGANVLTF. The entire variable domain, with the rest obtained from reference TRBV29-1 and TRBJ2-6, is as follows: SAVISQKPSRDICQRGTSLTIQCQVDSQVTMMFWYRQQPGQSLTLIATANQGSEATYESGFVIDKFPISRPNLTFSTLTVSNMSPEDSSIYLCSVRETGANVLTFGAGSRLTVL.

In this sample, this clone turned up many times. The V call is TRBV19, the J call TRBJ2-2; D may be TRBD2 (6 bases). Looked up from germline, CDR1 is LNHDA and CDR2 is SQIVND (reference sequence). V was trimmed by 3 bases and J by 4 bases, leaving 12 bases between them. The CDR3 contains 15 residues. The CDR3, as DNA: TGTGCCAGTAGTATCCAGGGAGGCCGCACCGGGGAGCTGTTTTTT. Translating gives CASSIQGGRTGELFF.

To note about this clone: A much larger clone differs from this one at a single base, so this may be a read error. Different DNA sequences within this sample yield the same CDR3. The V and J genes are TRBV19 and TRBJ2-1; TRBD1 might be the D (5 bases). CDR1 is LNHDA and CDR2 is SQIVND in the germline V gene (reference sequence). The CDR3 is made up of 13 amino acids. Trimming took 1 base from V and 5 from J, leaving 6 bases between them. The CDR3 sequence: CASSIGQNNEQFF. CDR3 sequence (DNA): TGTGCCAGTAGTATAGGACAGAACAATGAGCAGTTCTTC. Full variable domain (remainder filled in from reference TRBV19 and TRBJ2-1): DGGITQSPKYLFRKEGQNVTLSCEQNLNHDAMYWYRQDPGQGLRLIYYSQIVNDFQKGDIAEGYSVSREKKESFPLTVTSAQKNPTAFYLCASSIGQNNEQFFGPGTRLTVL.

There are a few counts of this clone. This CDR3 reads CASSPGRAIEEQFF. Here the CDR3 DNA reads TGCGCCAGCAGCCCGGGACGAGCGATCGAGGAGCAGTTCTTC. The rearrangement uses TRBV5-1 and TRBJ2-1, with D perhaps being TRBD1 or TRBD2 (5 bases each). Looked up from germline, CDR1 is SGHRS and CDR2 is YFSETQ. This CDR3 comprises 14 residues. Trimming left V 4 bases short and J 10 bases short, with 18 bases between.

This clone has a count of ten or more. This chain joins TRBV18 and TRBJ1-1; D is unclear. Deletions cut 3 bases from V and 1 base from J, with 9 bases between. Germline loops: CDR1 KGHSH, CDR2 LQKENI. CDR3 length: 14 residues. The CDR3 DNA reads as TGTGCCAGCTCACCGTCGTCGGCGAACACTGAAGCTTTCTTT. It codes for CASSPSSANTEAFF.

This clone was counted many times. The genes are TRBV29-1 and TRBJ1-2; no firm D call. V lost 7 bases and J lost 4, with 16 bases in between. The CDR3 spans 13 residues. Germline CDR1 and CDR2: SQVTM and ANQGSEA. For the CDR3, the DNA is TGCAGCGCTCGAAAGCTCTTATCCTATGGCTACACCTTC. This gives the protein CSARKLLSYGYTF.

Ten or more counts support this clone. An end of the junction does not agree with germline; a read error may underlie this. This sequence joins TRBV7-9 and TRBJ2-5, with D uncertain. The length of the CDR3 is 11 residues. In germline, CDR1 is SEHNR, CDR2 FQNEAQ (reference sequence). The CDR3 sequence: CASSPVQPASF. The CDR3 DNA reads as TGTGCCAGCAGCCCAGTTCAGCCGGCTTCCTTC. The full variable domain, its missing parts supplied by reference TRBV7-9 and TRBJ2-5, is DTGVSQNPRHKITKRGQNVTFRCDPISEHNRLYWYRQTLGQGPEFLTYFQNEAQLEKSRLLSDRFSAERPKGSFSTLEIQRTEQGDSAMYLCASSPVQPASFGPGTRLLVL.

CDR3 DNA: TGTGCCAGCAGCTTAGTGTCGGATTCCTACGAGCAGTACTTC. Translating it yields CASSLVSDSYEQYF. The chain employs TRBV7-9 and TRBJ2-7; D unclear. The CDR3 extends over 14 amino acids. V was trimmed by 1 base and J by 1 base, leaving 8 bases between them. Germline CDR1 SEHNR, CDR2 FQNEAQ (reference sequence).

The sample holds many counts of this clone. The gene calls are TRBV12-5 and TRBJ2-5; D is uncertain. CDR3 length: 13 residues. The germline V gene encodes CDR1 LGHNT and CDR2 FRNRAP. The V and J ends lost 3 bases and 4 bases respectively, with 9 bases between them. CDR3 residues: CASGFGVSETQYF. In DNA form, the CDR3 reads TGTGCTAGTGGTTTTGGCGTTTCAGAGACCCAGTACTTC.

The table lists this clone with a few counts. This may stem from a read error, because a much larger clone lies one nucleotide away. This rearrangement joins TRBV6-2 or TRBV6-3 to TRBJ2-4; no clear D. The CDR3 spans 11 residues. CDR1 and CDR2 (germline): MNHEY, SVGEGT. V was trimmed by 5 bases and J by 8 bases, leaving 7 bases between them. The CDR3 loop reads CASSVEYIQYF. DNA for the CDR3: TGTGCCAGCAGTGTTGAGTACATTCAGTACTTC.

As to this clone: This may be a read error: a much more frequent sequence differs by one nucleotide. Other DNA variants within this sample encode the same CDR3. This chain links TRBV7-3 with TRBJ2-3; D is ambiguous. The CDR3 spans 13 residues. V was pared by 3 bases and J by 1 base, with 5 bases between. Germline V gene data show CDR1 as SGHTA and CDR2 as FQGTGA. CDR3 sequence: CASSFARTDTQYF. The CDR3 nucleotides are TGTGCCAGCAGCTTCGCTCGCACAGATACGCAGTATTTT.

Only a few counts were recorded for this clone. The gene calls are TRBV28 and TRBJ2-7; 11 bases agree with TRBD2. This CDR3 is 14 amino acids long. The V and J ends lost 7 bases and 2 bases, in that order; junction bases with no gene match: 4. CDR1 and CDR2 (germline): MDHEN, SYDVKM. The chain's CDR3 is CASIRTSGPYEQYF. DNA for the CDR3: TGTGCCAGCATAAGGACTAGCGGGCCCTACGAGCAGTACTTC.

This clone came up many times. The CDR3 DNA follows: TGTGCCAGCAGTTCTAACAGCTATGGCTACACCTTC. It codes for CASSSNSYGYTF. The chain uses TRBV28 and TRBJ1-2; D unresolved. CDR3 length: 12 residues. Per germline, CDR1 MDHEN and CDR2 SYDVKM. Trimming stripped 4 bases from V and 4 bases from J, with 7 bases between.

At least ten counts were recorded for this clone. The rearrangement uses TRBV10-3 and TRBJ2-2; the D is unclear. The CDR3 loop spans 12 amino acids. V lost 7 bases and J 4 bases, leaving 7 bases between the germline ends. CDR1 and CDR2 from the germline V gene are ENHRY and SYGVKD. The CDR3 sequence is CAINPGTGELFF. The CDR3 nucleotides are TGTGCCATCAATCCGGGCACCGGGGAGCTGTTTTTT.

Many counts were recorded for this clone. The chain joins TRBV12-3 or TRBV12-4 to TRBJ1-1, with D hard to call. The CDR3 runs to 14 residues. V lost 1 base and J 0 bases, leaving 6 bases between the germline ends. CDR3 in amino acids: CASSLGTVNTEAFF. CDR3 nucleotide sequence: TGTGCCAGCAGTTTAGGGACGGTGAACACTGAAGCTTTCTTT.

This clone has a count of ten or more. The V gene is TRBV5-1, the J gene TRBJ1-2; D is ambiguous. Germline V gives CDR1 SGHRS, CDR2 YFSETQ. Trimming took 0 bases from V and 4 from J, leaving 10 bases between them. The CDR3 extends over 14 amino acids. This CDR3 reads CASSLAPGGYGYTF. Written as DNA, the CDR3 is TGCGCCAGCAGCTTGGCTCCAGGAGGCTATGGCTACACCTTC.

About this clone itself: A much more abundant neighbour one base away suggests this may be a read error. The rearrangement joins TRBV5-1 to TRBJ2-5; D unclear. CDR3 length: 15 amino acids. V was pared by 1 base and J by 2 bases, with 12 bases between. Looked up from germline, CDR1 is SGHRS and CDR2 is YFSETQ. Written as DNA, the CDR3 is TGCGCCAGCAGCTTGATGGGAAAGGGACAAGAGACCCAGTACTTC. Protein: CASSLMGKGQETQYF.

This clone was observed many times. CDR3 bases: TGTGCCAGCTCACCAACCTCTCTAGCGGGAGGGAACACCGGGGAGCTGTTTTTT. Its translation: CASSPTSLAGGNTGELFF. The chain employs TRBV18 and TRBJ2-2; the match to TRBD2 covers 11 bases. The germline CDR1 and CDR2 sequences are KGHSH and LQKENI. The CDR3 spans 18 residues. J lost 1 base, V lost 2 bases, and 6 bases had no gene match.

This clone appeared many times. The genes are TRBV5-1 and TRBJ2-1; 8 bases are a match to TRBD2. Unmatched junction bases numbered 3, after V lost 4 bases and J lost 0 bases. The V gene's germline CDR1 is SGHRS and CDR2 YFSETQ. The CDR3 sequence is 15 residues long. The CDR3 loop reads CASSDSGSSYNEQFF. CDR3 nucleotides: TGCGCCAGCAGCGACAGCGGGAGCTCCTACAATGAGCAGTTCTTC.